This TCR beta chain appears in the sequencing data of a study of OX40 agonist ivuxolimab in advanced cancers. Across the study: Ivuxolimab is an agonistic anti-OX40 (CD134) antibody, and patients were treated with it. Partial responses occurred in Three dose-escalation patients, one with hepatocellular carcinoma and two with cutaneous melanoma.

Regarding the study as a whole: Nonresponders, in some cases, also had low normalized T-cell clonal expansion. Expanded peripheral T cell antigen specificity was not determined.

Measured with immunoSEQ multiplex PCR; TCRdb has only the in-frame clones, and not every one. The profile shows around 59,000 clones, about 89% of them singletons. Turning to this clone: Antigen specificity is unknown.

The CDR3 extends over 13 amino acids. The V segment lost 1 base and the J segment 2 bases; nucleotides outside the gene matches: 1. The V gene's germline CDR1 is GTSNPN and CDR2 SVGIG (reference sequence). The material sequenced was CD4+ or CD8+ T cells sorted from blood, taken in a trial of the OX40 agonist ivuxolimab. V usage is TRBV30 and J usage is TRBJ1-1; 7 positions match TRBD1. The receptor was isolated from an adult with an advanced solid tumor such as melanoma, head and neck, liver or kidney cancer. The CDR3: CAWSDRGNTEAFF. The CDR3 bases are TGTGCCTGGAGTGACAGGGGAAACACTGAAGCTTTCTTT.